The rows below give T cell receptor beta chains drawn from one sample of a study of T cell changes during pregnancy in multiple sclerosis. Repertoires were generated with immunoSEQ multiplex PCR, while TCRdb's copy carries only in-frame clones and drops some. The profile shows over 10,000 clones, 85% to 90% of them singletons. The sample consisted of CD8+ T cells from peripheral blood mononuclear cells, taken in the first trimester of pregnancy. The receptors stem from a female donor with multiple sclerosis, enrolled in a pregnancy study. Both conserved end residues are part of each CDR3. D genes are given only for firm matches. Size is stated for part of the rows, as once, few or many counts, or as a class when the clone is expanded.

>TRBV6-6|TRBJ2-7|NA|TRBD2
TGTGCCAGTTTTCCGGGGGGTTACAACTACGAGCAGTACTTC
CASFPGGYNYEQYF
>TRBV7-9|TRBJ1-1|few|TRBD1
TGTGCCAGCAGCTACCGACAGGGGGGTACGAGTGAAGCTTTCTTT
CASSYRQGGTSEAFF
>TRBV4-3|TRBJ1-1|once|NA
TGCGCCAGCAGCCAAGATTCGGCGGGGATGAACACTGAAGCTTTCTTT
CASSQDSAGMNTEAFF
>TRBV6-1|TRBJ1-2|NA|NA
TGTGCCAGCAGTGAAGCGTCGGGTAACTATGGCTACACCTTC
CASSEASGNYGYTF
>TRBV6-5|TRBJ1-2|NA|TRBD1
TGTGCCAGCAGTTACTCTGAGACAGGGAACTATGGCTACACCTTC
CASSYSETGNYGYTF
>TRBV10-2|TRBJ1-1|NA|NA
TGCGCCAGCAGTGGCATAAGTCAGGGGAACACTGAAGCTTTCTTT
CASSGISQGNTEAFF
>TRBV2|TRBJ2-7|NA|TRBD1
TGTGCCAGCACAGAAAGTGGGGACAGCTCCTACGAGCAGTACTTC
CASTESGDSSYEQYF
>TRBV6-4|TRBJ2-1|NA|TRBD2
TGTGCCAGCAGTGGGGGGACTAGCGACTACAATGAGCAGTTCTTC
CASSGGTSDYNEQFF
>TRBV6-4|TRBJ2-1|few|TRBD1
TGTGCCAGCAGTGACTTCCCGGACAGGGCCGATGAGCAGTTCTTC
CASSDFPDRADEQFF
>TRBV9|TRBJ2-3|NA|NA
TGTGCCAGCAGCGTCGGCGGGGGCCCAGATACGCAGTATTTT
CASSVGGGPDTQYF
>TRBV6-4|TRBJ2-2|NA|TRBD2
TGTACCAGCAGTGACGGACTAGCGGGGGGGGAGCTGTTTTTT
CTSSDGLAGGELFF
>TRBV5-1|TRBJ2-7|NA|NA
TGCGCCAGCAGTCCGTGGGGAGACTATTACGTCTACGAGCAGTACTTC
CASSPWGDYYVYEQYF
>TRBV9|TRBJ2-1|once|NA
TGTGCCAGCAGATTTAACAATGAGCAGTTCTTC
CASRFNNEQFF
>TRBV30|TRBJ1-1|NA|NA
TGTGCCTCCCGGGGAGTTAACACTGAAGCTTTCTTT
CASRGVNTEAFF
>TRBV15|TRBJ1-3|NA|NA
TGTGCCACCAGCGAAGAGGCTGGAAACACCATATATTTT
CATSEEAGNTIYF
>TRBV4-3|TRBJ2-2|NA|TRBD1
TGCGCCAGCAGCCAAGATCACGCCAGGGGGCGTAACACCGGGGAGCTGTTTTTT
CASSQDHARGRNTGELFF
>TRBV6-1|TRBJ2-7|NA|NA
TGTGCCAGCAGTGAAGTTTCGGGGTCTTCCTACGAGCAGTACTTC
CASSEVSGSSYEQYF
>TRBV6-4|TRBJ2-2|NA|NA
TGTGCCAGCAGTGAGACTAGTCCCGGGGAGCTGTTTTTT
CASSETSPGELFF
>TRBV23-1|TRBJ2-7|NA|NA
TGCGCCAGCAGTCAATCGGAGCGCGGTCCCTACGAGCAGTACTTC
CASSQSERGPYEQYF
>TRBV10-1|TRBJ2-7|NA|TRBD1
TGCGCCAGCAGCCAGACAGGGGAAGGGTACGAGCAGTACTTC
CASSQTGEGYEQYF
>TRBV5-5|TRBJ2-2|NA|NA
TGTGCCAGCAGCCCTGGACAAAACCAAATGAACACCGGGGAGCTGTTTTTT
CASSPGQNQMNTGELFF
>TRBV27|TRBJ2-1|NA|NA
TGTGCCAGCAGTCTACAGGGTCCAACTGAGCAGTTCTTC
CASSLQGPTEQFF
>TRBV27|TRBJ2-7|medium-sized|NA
TGTGCCAGCAGTTTATCGAGAGGCTACGAGCAGTACTTC
CASSLSRGYEQYF
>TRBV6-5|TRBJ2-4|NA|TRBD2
TGTGCCACCAATCTAGCGGGGGGTAACATTCAGTACTTC
CATNLAGGNIQYF
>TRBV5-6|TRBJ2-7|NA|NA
TGTGCCAGCAGCTCCACGGTGGGGTATGGGAGGCAGTACGACGAGCAGTACTTC
CASSSTVGYGRQYDEQYF
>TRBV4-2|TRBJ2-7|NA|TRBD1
TGTGCCAGCAGCCTCACCGGGACAGGGAACTACGAGCAGTACTTC
CASSLTGTGNYEQYF
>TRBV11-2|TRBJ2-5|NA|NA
TGTGCCAGCAGCTCCCCCCTGGACACCCAAGAGACCCAGTACTTC
CASSSPLDTQETQYF
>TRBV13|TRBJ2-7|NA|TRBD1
TGTGCCAGCAGCTTAAGACAGGGCCACGAGCAGTACTTC
CASSLRQGHEQYF
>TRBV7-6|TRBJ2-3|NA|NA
TGTGCCAGCAGCTTAGGGGTCAGACAGATGGGGGATACGCAGTATTTT
CASSLGVRQMGDTQYF
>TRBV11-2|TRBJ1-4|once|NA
TGTGCCAGCAGCCCCTTCCCCAGTGCAACTAATGAAAAACTGTTTTTT
CASSPFPSATNEKLFF
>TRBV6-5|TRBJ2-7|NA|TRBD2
TGTGCCAGCAGTGTGACTAGCGGGGACCACGAGCAGTACTTC
CASSVTSGDHEQYF
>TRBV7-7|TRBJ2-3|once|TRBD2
TGTGCTAGCAGCTTACTAGCGGGGGGGATGGATACGCAGTATTTT
CASSLLAGGMDTQYF
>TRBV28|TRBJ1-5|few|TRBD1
TGTGCCAGCAGTTTATCGGGACAGGGAAGGCAGCCCCAGCATTTT
CASSLSGQGRQPQHF
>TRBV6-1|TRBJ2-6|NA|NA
TGTGCCAGCAGTGATGACAGCTCTGGGGCCAACGTCCTGACTTTC
CASSDDSSGANVLTF
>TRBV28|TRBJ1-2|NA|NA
TGTGCCAGCAGCATCCAGGGTCATAGTGACTGGAACTATGGCTACACCTTC
CASSIQGHSDWNYGYTF
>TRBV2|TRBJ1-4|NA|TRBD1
TGTGCCAGATCGCCGGGACAGGGGAGTGAAAAACTGTTTTTT
CARSPGQGSEKLFF
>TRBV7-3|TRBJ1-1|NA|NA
TGTGCCAGCAGCTTAGGGCAGAACACTGAAGCTTTCTTT
CASSLGQNTEAFF
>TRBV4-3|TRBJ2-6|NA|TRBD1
TGCGCCAGCAGCCAAGGGACAGGGACAGGGGCCAACGTCCTGACTTTC
CASSQGTGTGANVLTF
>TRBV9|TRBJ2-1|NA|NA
TGTGCCAGCAACTTGGGGGGAAGCTCCTACAATGAGCAGTTCTTC
CASNLGGSSYNEQFF
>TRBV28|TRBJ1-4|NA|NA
TGTGCCAGCAGTTCCCTACCCAATGTCGGGGGGCTAACTAATGAAAAACTGTTTTTT
CASSSLPNVGGLTNEKLFF
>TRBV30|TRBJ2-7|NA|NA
TGTGCCTGTATGAACTCAGGGTCCTACGAGCAGTACTTC
CACMNSGSYEQYF
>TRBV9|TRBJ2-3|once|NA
TGTGCCAGCACCAAAGGGGGGGGTAGCACAGATACGCAGTATTTT
CASTKGGGSTDTQYF